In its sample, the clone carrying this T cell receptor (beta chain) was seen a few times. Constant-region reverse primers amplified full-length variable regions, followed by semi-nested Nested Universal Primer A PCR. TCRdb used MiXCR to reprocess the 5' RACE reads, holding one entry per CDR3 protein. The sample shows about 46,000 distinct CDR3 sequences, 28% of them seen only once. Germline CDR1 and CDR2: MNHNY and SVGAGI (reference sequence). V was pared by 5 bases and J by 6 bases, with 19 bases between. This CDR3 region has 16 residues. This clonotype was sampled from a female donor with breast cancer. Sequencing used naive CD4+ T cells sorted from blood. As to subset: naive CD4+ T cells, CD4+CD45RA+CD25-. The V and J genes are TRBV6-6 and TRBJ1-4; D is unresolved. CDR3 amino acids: CASSGDGRLSDEKLFF. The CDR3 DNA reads TGTGCCAGCAGTGGAGATGGTCGGTTATCAGATGAAAAACTGTTTTTT.